The 18 T cell receptor beta chains presented below share a single source sample, sequenced in a study of early T cells in non-severe SARS-CoV-2 infection. A single record per CDR3 protein comes from TCRdb applying MiXCR to the 5' RACE reads. Here the sample spans about 83,000 distinct CDR3 sequences, about 10% being singletons. The sequencing used whole blood, collected at baseline. The receptors here all came from an adult who was a healthcare worker with PCR-confirmed SARS-CoV-2 infection or an uninfected control (not recorded which).

Only a few counts were recorded for this clonotype. This sequence joins TRBV12-3 or TRBV12-4 and TRBJ2-4, with 9 bases lining up with TRBD1. The CDR3 is 14 amino acids. Trimming took 1 base from V and 7 from J; bases not matched to a gene: 2. For the CDR3, the DNA is TGTGCCAGCAGTTTAGAGACAGGGGGGAACATTCAGTACTTC. It is translated as CASSLETGGNIQYF.

This clonotype was picked up a small number of times. The V call is TRBV28, the J call TRBJ2-7; possibly TRBD2 for D (6 bases). Germline lookup yields CDR1 MDHEN and CDR2 SYDVKM. V lost 8 bases and J 3 bases, leaving 8 bases between the germline ends. The CDR3 spans 11 residues. The CDR3 sequence is CASDGGYEQYF. CDR3 nucleotide sequence: TGTGCCAGCGACGGGGGCTACGAGCAGTACTTC.

The chain uses TRBV7-9 and TRBJ1-1; 7 bases line up with TRBD1. CDR3 length equals 14 residues. Germline V lookup: CDR1 SEHNR, CDR2 FQNEAQ (reference sequence). V trimming: 5 bases; J trimming: 2 bases; junction bases outside the gene matches: 5. CDR3 region: CASSQDRINTEAFF. CDR3 bases: TGTGCCAGCAGCCAGGACAGGATTAACACTGAAGCTTTCTTT.

This clonotype turned up a few times. The rearrangement links TRBV5-1 to TRBJ2-3; D is uncertain. The CDR3 has 12 residues. V lost 4 bases, J lost 5 bases, and 8 bases lay in between. The germline gives CDR1 SGHRS, CDR2 YFSETQ. CDR3 nucleotides: TGCGCCAGCAGCCCCCCTGGAGATACGCAGTATTTT. Translation: CASSPPGDTQYF.

The rearrangement uses TRBV5-4 and TRBJ2-2; D unclear. Germline loops: CDR1 SGHNT, CDR2 YYREEE (reference sequence). The CDR3 extends over 13 amino acids. The V end was cut by 0 bases, the J end by 3 bases, with 3 bases between. CDR3 protein: CASSLEYTGELFF. The DNA of the CDR3 is TGTGCCAGCAGCTTGGAATACACCGGGGAGCTGTTTTTT.

The chain links TRBV12-3 or TRBV12-4 to TRBJ2-4; D call uncertain. Trimming removed 4 bases from V and 0 bases from J, with 10 bases in between. The CDR3 spans 15 residues. CDR3 DNA sequence: TGTGCCAGCAGTTGGAGAACCCTAGCCAAAAACATTCAGTACTTC. Amino acid sequence: CASSWRTLAKNIQYF.

There are a few counts of this clonotype. V is TRBV7-8 and J is TRBJ1-5; a weak D match, TRBD1 (5 bases). Trimming took off 4 bases at V and 4 bases at J, with 11 bases between the two ends. The CDR3 consists of 14 residues. The V gene's germline CDR1 is SGHVS and CDR2 FQNEAQ. The CDR3 DNA reads as TGTGCCAGCAGCTCGCGGGGACGGAATCAGCCCCAGCATTTT. It specifies CASSSRGRNQPQHF.

This clonotype showed up just a few times. The V call is TRBV5-1, the J call TRBJ1-1; weak D call: TRBD1 (6 bases). In germline, CDR1 is SGHRS, CDR2 YFSETQ. V shed 4 bases and J shed 0 bases, with 16 bases lying between them. The CDR3 is 16 amino acids. CDR3 residues: CASSRDTSIMNTEAFF. The CDR3 DNA reads as TGCGCCAGCAGCAGGGACACCAGCATAATGAACACTGAAGCTTTCTTT. Full variable domain (remainder filled in from reference TRBV5-1 and TRBJ1-1): KAGVTQTPRYLIKTRGQQVTLSCSPISGHRSVSWYQQTPGQGLQFLFEYFSETQRNKGNFPGRFSGRQFSNSRSEMNVSTLELGDSALYLCASSRDTSIMNTEAFFGQGTRLTVV.

The V and J genes are TRBV20-1 and TRBJ2-3, with D perhaps TRBD1 or TRBD2 (5 bases each). The germline gives CDR1 DFQATT, CDR2 SNEGSKA (reference sequence). With 6 bases removed from V and 0 bases from J, the gap between germline ends came to 19 bases. The CDR3 extends over 16 amino acids. CDR3 residues: CSARTPGTSSTDTQYF. DNA of the CDR3: TGCAGTGCCCGGACGCCCGGGACGTCTAGCACAGATACGCAGTATTTT.

This clonotype was recorded at least ten times. The chain employs TRBV7-3 and TRBJ2-5; 10 positions match TRBD2. The CDR3 contains 15 residues. Trimming cost V 4 bases and J 3 bases; bases outside gene matches: 5. Germline V lookup: CDR1 SGHTA, CDR2 FQGTGA. CDR3 nucleotide sequence: TGTGCCAGCAGCTCAACCGGGACTAGCGAAGAGACCCAGTACTTC. This encodes CASSSTGTSEETQYF.

This clonotype was counted a few times. This rearrangement joins TRBV5-8 to TRBJ2-6; no firm D call. Germline V lookup: CDR1 SGHTS, CDR2 YDEGEE. Trimming took off 2 bases at V and 0 bases at J, with 9 bases between the two ends. CDR3 length: 16 residues. The CDR3 DNA is TGTGCCAGCAGCTTAACAGCCCACTCTGGGGCCAACGTCCTGACTTTC. This gives the protein CASSLTAHSGANVLTF.

Regarding this clonotype: This may come from a read error, since a much larger clone is one base off. This chain links TRBV7-9 with TRBJ2-3; 8 nucleotides align to TRBD2. The germline gives CDR1 SEHNR, CDR2 FQNEAQ (reference sequence). The CDR3 runs to 16 residues. The CDR3 coding sequence is TGTGTCAGCAGCTTAGTTAGCGGGACGAGCACAGATACGCAGTATTTT. Amino acids: CVSSLVSGTSTDTQYF.

This clonotype has only a few counts. This sequence joins TRBV6-5 and TRBJ2-1; 10 bases are a match to TRBD2. CDR1 MNHEY and CDR2 SVGAGI come from the germline V gene. The CDR3 has 16 amino acids. Germline trimming cut 6 bases from V and 7 bases from J; bases unmatched to any gene: 12. The chain's CDR3 is CASSLRAGGRPNEQFF. CDR3 sequence (DNA): TGTGCCAGCAGCCTCCGAGCGGGAGGGCGTCCAAATGAGCAGTTCTTC.

There are a few counts of this clonotype. CDR3 coding DNA: TGTGCCAGCAGCCAAGCTGGTAGCGGGGCCTACGAGCAGTACTTC. It yields the protein CASSQAGSGAYEQYF. The chain couples TRBV4-2 to TRBJ2-7; 8 bases are shared with TRBD2. The V segment lost 1 base and the J segment 2 bases; nucleotides outside the gene matches: 4. The CDR3 has 15 residues. From germline, CDR1 is LGHNA and CDR2 YNFKEQ.

This rearrangement joins TRBV20-1 to TRBJ2-1; 9 nucleotides align to TRBD2. The CDR3 is made up of 15 amino acids. V gave up 6 bases and J gave up 6 bases; unmatched junction bases: 12. CDR1 is DFQATT and CDR2 is SNEGSKA in the germline V gene (reference sequence). CDR3 sequence: CSAGLPPGLANEQFF. The CDR3 DNA reads TGCAGTGCGGGCCTTCCTCCGGGACTAGCCAATGAGCAGTTCTTC.

The chain recombines TRBV20-1 with TRBJ2-7; 8 positions match TRBD2. The CDR3 extends over 16 amino acids. Germline loops: CDR1 DFQATT, CDR2 SNEGSKA (reference sequence). With 3 bases clipped from V and 3 bases from J, the junction kept 13 bases outside the gene matches. The CDR3 is CSASRTPPAGVYEQYF. CDR3 in DNA: TGCAGTGCTAGCCGAACGCCACCAGCGGGGGTCTACGAGCAGTACTTC.

This clonotype was seen many times. The V call is TRBV2, the J call TRBJ1-5, with a tentative D call TRBD1 (5 bases). V was pared by 4 bases and J by 3 bases, with 10 bases between. Germline loops: CDR1 SNHLY, CDR2 FYNNEI. The CDR3 covers 14 residues. This chain's CDR3 is CASSADSPNQPQHF. DNA of the CDR3: TGTGCCAGCAGTGCCGACAGCCCCAATCAGCCCCAGCATTTT.

CDR3 nucleotide sequence: TGTGCCACCGGGTACACCGGGGAGCTGTTTTTT. Translation gives CATGYTGELFF. J is TRBJ2-2 and V is TRBV24-1, with unresolved D. Trimming left V 9 bases short and J 3 bases short, with 4 bases between. The V gene's germline CDR1 is KGHDR and CDR2 SFDVKD. CDR3 size: 11 residues.